The 25 T cell receptor beta chains given below trace back to one sample, sequenced in a study of cytomegalovirus exposure and HLA in healthy donors. 60 Vbeta and 13 Jbeta primers were used in PCR. The data were produced by immunoSEQ multiplex PCR, yet TCRdb's version contains in-frame clones alone and is incomplete. The sample contains under 120,000 clones, roughly 85% of which appear only once. Material: PBMCs. These receptors were taken from a woman aged 40-49 years in good health and CMV-seronegative.

The sample holds a few counts of this clone. This rearrangement joins TRBV5-1 to TRBJ2-5; tentative D call: TRBD2 (5 bases). Germline-derived CDR1 and CDR2 are SGHRS and YFSETQ. V gave up 1 base and J gave up 1 base, with 11 bases separating them. This CDR3 comprises 15 residues. CDR3 sequence reads: CASSLSGVIQETQYF. The CDR3 region has the DNA TGCGCCAGCAGCTTGAGCGGAGTGATCCAAGAGACCCAGTACTTC.

This chain joins TRBV30 and TRBJ2-7; D gene unclear. V was pared by 2 bases and J by 5 bases, with 16 bases between. CDR3 size: 14 residues. CDR1 GTSNPN and CDR2 SVGIG come from the germline V gene (reference sequence). DNA of the CDR3: TGTGCCTGGAGTTCGAGCAACGTAATTAACGAGCAGTACTTC. This encodes CAWSSSNVINEQYF.

The chain couples TRBV6-1 to TRBJ2-7, with D possibly TRBD1 on 7 matching bases. The CDR3 is made up of 14 amino acids. Trimming shortened V by 2 bases and J by 2 bases, and 10 bases separated the two germline ends. Germline V lookup: CDR1 MNHNS, CDR2 SASEGT. Written as DNA, the CDR3 is TGTGCCAGCAGTGAACAGGGGGGAACCTACGAGCAGTACTTC. Translation: CASSEQGGTYEQYF.

The chain links TRBV10-1 to TRBJ1-1; D not certain. Between the trimmed V and J ends, which lost 3 bases and 5 bases, there was a span of 10 bases. The germline CDR1 and CDR2 sequences are WNHNN and SYGVQD (reference sequence). The CDR3 is 13 residues long. This CDR3 is CASSDVRLTEAFF. DNA for the CDR3: TGCGCCAGCAGTGATGTTCGGTTGACTGAAGCTTTCTTT.

The chain carries TRBV30 and TRBJ2-1, with D unresolved. CDR3 length: 16 amino acids. The germline V gene has CDR1 GTSNPN and CDR2 SVGIG (reference sequence). Trimming cost V 0 bases and J 0 bases, with 12 bases left between them. The CDR3 is CAWSVRGGFSYNEQFF. CDR3 in DNA: TGTGCCTGGAGTGTCCGTGGCGGATTCTCCTACAATGAGCAGTTCTTC.

V is TRBV30 and J is TRBJ1-5; 7 nucleotides line up with TRBD1. The CDR3 loop spans 14 amino acids. The trim removed 4 bases at V and 7 bases at J, leaving 10 bases unmatched. CDR1 GTSNPN and CDR2 SVGIG come from the germline V gene (reference sequence). The CDR3 nucleotides read TGTGCCTGGACCAAGACAGGGACTCTCCAGCCCCAGCATTTT. Its protein is CAWTKTGTLQPQHF.

V and J are TRBV7-8 and TRBJ1-1; possible D gene TRBD1, 6 bases. Trimming left V 5 bases short and J 1 base short, with 11 bases between. The CDR3 has 14 residues. From germline, CDR1 is SGHVS and CDR2 FQNEAQ. The CDR3: CASSPKTGNTEAFF. The CDR3 nucleotides read TGTGCCAGCAGCCCGAAGACAGGGAACACTGAAGCTTTCTTT.

J is TRBJ2-5 and V is TRBV4-3, with D possibly matching TRBD2 (7 bases). Germline V CDR1 and CDR2: LGHNA, YSLEER. This CDR3 is built from 13 residues. The V end lost 4 bases, the J end lost 6 bases, and 12 bases lay between the germline ends. CDR3 in DNA: TGCGCCAGCAGCCTAGGGGGGGCCAAGACCCAGTACTTC. This codes for CASSLGGAKTQYF.

This clone was counted once. J is TRBJ2-2 and V is TRBV30; tentatively, D is TRBD1 (6 bases). The CDR3 contains 13 residues. Germline V CDR1 and CDR2: GTSNPN, SVGIG (reference sequence). Trimming cost V 3 bases and J 7 bases, with 12 bases left between them. The CDR3 DNA reads TGTGCCTGGAGCCCAACAGGGTACGGGGAGCTGTTTTTT. Translated, it gives CAWSPTGYGELFF.

J is TRBJ1-2 and V is TRBV27; D possibly corresponds to TRBD1 (5 bases). The CDR3 sequence is 13 residues long. Germline CDR1 MNHEY, CDR2 SMNVEV (reference sequence). Trimming removed 3 bases at V and 2 bases at J, with 7 bases between. CDR3 sequence reads: CASSFRGNYGYTF. The CDR3 region has the DNA TGTGCCAGCAGTTTTCGGGGGAACTATGGCTACACCTTC.

This clone was picked up one time. This sequence joins TRBV4-3 and TRBJ1-2; TRBD1 matches 7 bases. CDR1 LGHNA and CDR2 YSLEER come from the germline V gene. Germline trimming cut 0 bases from V and 4 bases from J; bases unmatched to any gene: 11. This CDR3 contains 17 residues. This CDR3 reads CASSQERGQRLTYGYTF. CDR3 nucleotides: TGCGCCAGCAGCCAAGAGAGGGGACAGAGATTGACCTATGGCTACACCTTC.

This chain joins TRBV6-5 and TRBJ2-1; TRBD2 aligns across 10 bases. The CDR3 totals 15 residues. J gave up 4 bases and V 6 bases, and 6 bases lay outside the gene matches. Germline V lookup: CDR1 MNHEY, CDR2 SVGAGI. The CDR3 DNA is TGTGCCAGCAGCGCTAGCGGGAGTGGGTACAATGAGCAGTTCTTC. Residues: CASSASGSGYNEQFF.

The V and J genes are TRBV15 and TRBJ1-4; TRBD1 matches at 9 bases. The CDR3 sequence is 15 residues long. CDR1 is LNHNV, CDR2 YYDKDF, per germline (reference sequence). V shed 0 bases, J shed 8 bases, and the junction held 4 bases outside the gene matches. The CDR3 reads CATSREGQGGEKLFF. Written as DNA, the CDR3 is TGTGCCACCAGCAGAGAGGGACAGGGAGGGGAAAAACTGTTTTTT.

The chain recombines TRBV5-5 with TRBJ2-2; perhaps TRBD2 as D (5 bases). The CDR3 runs to 15 residues. The germline gives CDR1 SGHKS, CDR2 YYEKEE (reference sequence). V was trimmed by 0 bases and J by 3 bases, leaving 9 bases between them. DNA for the CDR3: TGTGCCAGCAGCTTGGAGTTCGGGGACACCGGGGAGCTGTTTTTT. Protein product: CASSLEFGDTGELFF.

The chain has TRBV2 and TRBJ1-3, with D perhaps TRBD1 (5 bases). From germline, CDR1 is SNHLY and CDR2 FYNNEI. CDR3 size: 15 residues. Trimming pared 2 bases from V and 4 bases from J, leaving 12 bases between. The CDR3 DNA reads as TGTGCCAGCAGTGAAATGGCAGGGTTAGGAAACACCATATATTTT. Its protein product is CASSEMAGLGNTIYF.

The J gene is TRBJ2-1, the V gene TRBV7-2; D gene uncertain. The CDR3 has 15 amino acids. Looked up from germline, CDR1 is SGHTA and CDR2 is FQGNSA. Trimming took off 5 bases at V and 6 bases at J, with 17 bases between the two ends. The CDR3 protein is CASSPRYPYSNEQFF. In DNA, the CDR3 is TGTGCCAGCAGCCCCCGCTATCCTTACAGCAATGAGCAGTTCTTC.

The CDR3 here is CSANRGRTEAFF. In DNA, the CDR3 is TGCAGCGCCAACAGGGGTCGGACTGAAGCTTTCTTT. This chain connects TRBV29-1 to TRBJ1-1, with 7 nucleotides matching TRBD1. The trim removed 7 bases at V and 5 bases at J, leaving 7 bases unmatched. Germline V lookup: CDR1 SQVTM, CDR2 ANQGSEA. The CDR3 length is 12 residues.

This clone came up a few times. The chain couples TRBV19 to TRBJ1-1; TRBD1 matches at 10 bases. The germline CDR1 and CDR2 sequences are LNHDA and SQIVND (reference sequence). This CDR3 is built from 14 residues. Losses at the gene ends were 10 bases for V and 3 bases for J; bases not matched to a gene: 8. CDR3 coding DNA: TGTGCCACTACCCCGGACAGGGGGTACACTGAAGCTTTCTTT. Protein product: CATTPDRGYTEAFF.

The J gene is TRBJ2-1, the V gene TRBV7-2; D gene unclear. CDR3 length: 13 residues. The V and J ends lost 1 base and 6 bases respectively, with 7 bases between them. Germline lookup yields CDR1 SGHTA and CDR2 FQGNSA. CDR3 in amino acids: CASSLVTFNEQFF. The CDR3 DNA follows: TGTGCCAGCAGCTTAGTTACATTCAATGAGCAGTTCTTC.

This clone has just one count. The chain recombines TRBV6-1 with TRBJ2-1; D possibly corresponds to TRBD2 (6 bases). Between the trimmed V and J ends, which lost 6 bases and 9 bases, there was a span of 18 bases. The germline V gene encodes CDR1 MNHNS and CDR2 SASEGT. The CDR3 runs 14 residues. CDR3 in amino acids: CASRTASQRAEQFF. The CDR3 DNA follows: TGTGCCAGCAGAACCGCTTCCCAGCGGGCTGAGCAGTTCTTC.

In its sample, this clone was seen once. The CDR3: CASGLAGITDTQYF. CDR3 sequence (DNA): TGTGCCAGCGGACTAGCGGGGATCACAGATACGCAGTATTTT. The chain carries TRBV2 and TRBJ2-3, with TRBD2 matching over 12 bases. Germline V gene data show CDR1 as SNHLY and CDR2 as FYNNEI. The CDR3 loop spans 14 amino acids. The J segment lost 2 bases and the V segment lost 8 bases, leaving 2 bases of the junction unmatched. The full variable domain, completed using reference TRBV2 and TRBJ2-3, is EPEVTQTPSHQVTQMGQEVILRCVPISNHLYFYWYRQILGQKVEFLVSFYNNEISEKSEIFDDQFSVERPDGSNFTLKIRSTKLEDSAMYFCASGLAGITDTQYFGPGTRLTVL.

The chain recombines TRBV18 with TRBJ1-4; maybe TRBD1 (5 bases). CDR1 is KGHSH, CDR2 LQKENI, per germline. Trimming stripped 3 bases from V and 5 bases from J, with 10 bases between. The CDR3 extends over 14 amino acids. CDR3 DNA: TGTGCCAGCTCACCTCAGGGCCCGAATGAAAAACTGTTTTTT. Encoded protein: CASSPQGPNEKLFF.

The chain links TRBV6-4 to TRBJ2-7, with D maybe TRBD1 (5 bases). The V and J ends lost 8 bases and 0 bases respectively, with 11 bases between them. This CDR3 contains 13 residues. Germline V lookup: CDR1 MRHNA, CDR2 SNTAGT. Here the CDR3 DNA reads TGTGCCAGCGCCAGGGAAGCCTCCTACGAGCAGTACTTC. Residues: CASAREASYEQYF.

This clone was found a few times. The V and J genes are TRBV19 and TRBJ2-6; 7 bases are shared with TRBD2. V was clipped by 3 bases and J by 0 bases; unmatched bases: 8. CDR1 is LNHDA and CDR2 is SQIVND in the germline V gene (reference sequence). CDR3 size: 18 residues. The CDR3 loop reads CASSIWEGLPSGANVLTF. In DNA form, the CDR3 reads TGTGCCAGTAGTATTTGGGAGGGACTTCCCTCTGGGGCCAACGTCCTGACTTTC.

This clone was recorded once. The genes are TRBV11-2 and TRBJ1-3; 7 nucleotides match TRBD1. V shed 9 bases and J 2 bases; nucleotides not matched to a gene: 10. Germline loops: CDR1 SGHAT, CDR2 FQNNGV. The length of the CDR3 is 15 residues. CDR3 in DNA: TGTGCCAGTACACATTACAGGGGAACTGGAAACACCATATATTTT. Its translation is CASTHYRGTGNTIYF. The full variable domain, rest sourced from reference TRBV11-2 and TRBJ1-3, is EAGVAQSPRYKIIEKRQSVAFWCNPISGHATLYWYQQILGQGPKLLIQFQNNGVVDDSQLPKDRFSAERLKGVDSTLKIQPAKLEDSAVYLCASTHYRGTGNTIYFGEGSWLTVV.